This T cell receptor (beta chain) was sequenced for a study of T cells in women clearing cervical HPV infection. Only in-frame clones appear in the TCRdb table, and some are missing; sequencing was by immunoSEQ multiplex PCR. Recorded for this sample: 25,000 to 30,000 clones. Of note for this clone: The read ends 3 residues early relative to the CDR3; the germline J gene fills the gap.

Losses at the gene ends were 4 bases for V and 4 bases for J; bases not matched to a gene: 5. Germline assignment: CDR1 SGHVS and CDR2 FQNEAQ. The CDR3 loop spans 16 amino acids. Sequenced input: blood buffy coat. The receptor's source is a woman between 18 and 70 years old with a cervical HPV16 infection that either progressed to CIN3+ or cleared (not recorded which). V gene TRBV7-8 combines with J gene TRBJ2-1; TRBD2 agrees at 12 bases. The part of the CDR3 DNA that was read is TGTGCCAGCAGCTACAGCGGGACTAGCGGGTACAATGAG. This gives the protein CASSYSGTSGYNE. The whole CDR3 protein is CASSYSGTSGYNEQFF.